The rows below give T cell receptor beta chains drawn from one sample of a study of T cells in Graves' hyperthyroidism and ophthalmopathy. In TCRdb, the multiplex PCR reads were re-called with MiXCR into one record per CDR3 protein. The sample includes more than 350,000 distinct CDR3 sequences, approximately 18% of them seen just once. The material sequenced was blood. The receptors stem from a woman between 25 and 40 years old with Graves' hyperthyroidism that later progressed to Graves' ophthalmopathy. Each CDR3 is given without its conserved first and last residue.

J,V,CDR3
TRBJ2-2,TRBV19,ASSTQGRGELF
TRBJ1-4,TRBV28,ACSGSTEYNEKLF
TRBJ2-5,TRBV4-1,ASSQGWFGGVETQY
TRBJ1-5,TRBV6-1,ASSVPLVVSGVARFANQPQH
TRBJ2-1,TRBV10-3,AISVLLGGDNEQF
TRBJ1-2,TRBV3-1,ASSQEGKENYGYT
TRBJ1-6,TRBV28,ASSFPDSGGSDSPLH
TRBJ1-2,TRBV11-2,ASSLGGQPNYGYT
TRBJ2-1,TRBV11-2,ASSLEQGWDEQF
TRBJ1-1,TRBV29-1,SVASLHRNTEAF
TRBJ1-1,TRBV18,ASSANSGQAF
TRBJ2-5,TRBV19,ASSSYMGETQY
TRBJ2-1,TRBV12-3/TRBV12-4,ASTLPGLPSVEQF
TRBJ1-2,TRBV20-1,SARDPQDNYGYT
TRBJ1-1,TRBV6-5,ASSYQRQKRNTEAF
TRBJ1-6,TRBV20-1,SAPGPLRDHLLH
TRBJ1-4,TRBV20-1,SASTPGTGTEKLF
TRBJ1-1,TRBV20-1,SASLASGGNTEAF
TRBJ1-1,TRBV2,ASSVLGAFGTEAF
TRBJ2-3,TRBV2,ASSNTGYTDTQY
TRBJ2-5,TRBV5-1,ASSLGLGTRTGEETQY
TRBJ1-4,TRBV28,ASSLYNMHEKLF
TRBJ2-5,TRBV20-1,SASPLAGVGETQY
TRBJ2-3,TRBV20-1,SARVPGSTDTQY
TRBJ1-2,TRBV20-1,SARDTKPGQDYGYT
TRBJ2-7,TRBV6-1,ASSRLTGNNNEQY
TRBJ2-7,TRBV27,ASSLLPQPYEQY
TRBJ2-3,TRBV28,ASSTRPGQLNTDTQY
TRBJ2-5,TRBV5-1,ASSLRLAGGKKETQY
TRBJ2-1,TRBV28,ASSFEGPDGYNEQF
TRBJ2-1,TRBV3-1,ASSQEVKIGKDEQF
TRBJ2-3,TRBV7-8,ASSPDLQWAWDTQY
TRBJ2-5,TRBV2,ASGLAGEETQY
TRBJ1-2,TRBV11-2,ASTLYSGYGYT
TRBJ2-4,TRBV5-5,ASSLWTGNKNIQY
TRBJ2-5,TRBV7-8,ASSLRDRDQETQY
TRBJ2-7,TRBV28,ASRSPDRGLYEQY
TRBJ2-7,TRBV4-1,ASSQGVLAGEHSYEQY
TRBJ2-1,TRBV19,ASSNRVYVDNEQF
TRBJ1-2,TRBV28,ASSYTPGDHYGYT